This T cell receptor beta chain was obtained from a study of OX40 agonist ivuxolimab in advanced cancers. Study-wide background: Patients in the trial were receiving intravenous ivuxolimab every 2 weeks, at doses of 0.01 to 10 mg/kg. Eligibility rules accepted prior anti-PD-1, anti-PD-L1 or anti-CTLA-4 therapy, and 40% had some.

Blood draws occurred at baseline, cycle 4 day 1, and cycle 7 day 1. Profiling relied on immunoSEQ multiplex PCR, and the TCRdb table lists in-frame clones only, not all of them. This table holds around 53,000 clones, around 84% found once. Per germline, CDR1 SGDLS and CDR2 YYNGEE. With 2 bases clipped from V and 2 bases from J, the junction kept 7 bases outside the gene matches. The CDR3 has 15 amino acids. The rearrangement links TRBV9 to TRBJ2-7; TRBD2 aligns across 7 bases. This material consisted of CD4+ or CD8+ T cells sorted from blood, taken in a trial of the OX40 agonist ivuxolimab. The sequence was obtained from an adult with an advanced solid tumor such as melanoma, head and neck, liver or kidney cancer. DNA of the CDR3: TGTGCCAGCAGCGTCGCCGGGGGGAACACCTACGAGCAGTACTTC. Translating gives CASSVAGGNTYEQYF.